Listed below are T cell receptor beta chains from one sample, sequenced in a study of beta chain features in type 1 diabetes. TCRdb's copy holds only in-frame clones and misses some; the assay was immunoSEQ multiplex PCR. This sample yields nearly 350,000 clones, of which about a tenth are seen a single time; approximately 1% belongs to the top ten. Sequences were obtained from central memory CD4+ T cells from blood. All receptors derive from a young man with type 1 diabetes. Each CDR3 is given with its conserved first and last residue. The order of the fields is V gene, D gene, J gene, clone size, CDR3 DNA, CDR3 protein. D genes are given only for firm matches. Expanded clones get a size class; other rows say once, few or many, or leave the size out.

>TRBV5-1|TRBD1|TRBJ2-5|few
TGCGCCAGCACCGTGACAGGGCAAGAGACCCAGTACTTC
CASTVTGQETQYF
>TRBV7-9|-|TRBJ1-1|few
TGTGCCAGCAGCCTGACAGGGAACACTGAAGCTTTCTTT
CASSLTGNTEAFF
>TRBV2|-|TRBJ2-2|few
TGTGCCAGCAGGGCCAGACAGAGCACCGGGGAGCTGTTTTTT
CASRARQSTGELFF
>TRBV4-2|TRBD1|TRBJ1-6|few
TGTGCCAGCAGCCAAGGACCAGGGGGTAATTCACCCCTCCACTTT
CASSQGPGGNSPLHF
>TRBV7-2|TRBD2|TRBJ2-3|few
TGTGCCAGCAGCCACTCGACTAGCGGACCCACAGATACGCAGTATTTT
CASSHSTSGPTDTQYF
>TRBV6-5|TRBD1|TRBJ1-2|-
TGTGCCAGCAGTTACTCCCAGGGGGGTTATGGCTACACCTTC
CASSYSQGGYGYTF
>TRBV5-8|TRBD1|TRBJ2-5|-
TGTGCCAGCAGATCCGGGACAGGGAATTTGGAGACCCAGTACTTC
CASRSGTGNLETQYF
>TRBV7-9|-|TRBJ1-2|-
TGTGCCAGCAGCTTGGACACCCAATCGCACTATGGCTACACCTTC
CASSLDTQSHYGYTF
>TRBV7-9|-|TRBJ1-1|many
TGTGCCAGCAGCTTAGAAATGGATACTGAAGCTTTCTTT
CASSLEMDTEAFF
>TRBV9|TRBD2|TRBJ2-2|-
TGTGCCAGCAGCGCTGGAGCGGGGGCAACTACCGGGGAGCTGTTTTTT
CASSAGAGATTGELFF
>TRBV7-8|-|TRBJ2-7|-
TGTGCCAGCAGCTTCTGGGCCGAGCAGTACTTC
CASSFWAEQYF
>TRBV7-9|-|TRBJ2-1|few
TGTGCCAGCAGCTTAGGGGGACCCTCCTACAATGAGCAGTTCTTC
CASSLGGPSYNEQFF
>TRBV28|TRBD1|TRBJ2-5|many
TGTGCCAGCAGTACAGGGGGCCAAGAGACCCAGTACTTC
CASSTGGQETQYF
>TRBV28|TRBD1|TRBJ1-1|-
TGTGCCAGCAGTCTTGGGACAGGTTACACTGAAGCTTTCTTT
CASSLGTGYTEAFF
>TRBV5-4|TRBD1|TRBJ1-6|few
TGTGCCAGCAGCGTAGGACAGGGCCATTCACCCCTCCACTTT
CASSVGQGHSPLHF
>TRBV4-1|-|TRBJ2-7|-
TGCGCCAGCAGCCAACCAGACAAGAGCTCCTACGAGCAGTACTTC
CASSQPDKSSYEQYF
>TRBV5-1|TRBD1|TRBJ1-6|-
TGCGCCAGCAGCTTGGAGGGACAGGGGGCTCTGGGCGCCCTCCACTTT
CASSLEGQGALGALHF
>TRBV29-1|TRBD1|TRBJ1-1|few
TGCAGCGTTGAGGACAGGTTGGGCACTGAAGCTTTCTTT
CSVEDRLGTEAFF
>TRBV5-4|-|TRBJ1-4|few
TGTGCCAGCAGCTTAGGCGGCGATGCTAATGAAAAACTGTTTTTT
CASSLGGDANEKLFF
>TRBV7-2|TRBD1|TRBJ2-7|few
TGTGCCAGCAGCTTAGGGACAGGGTTCGCCTACGAGCAGTACTTC
CASSLGTGFAYEQYF
>TRBV20-1|TRBD2|TRBJ2-7|-
TGCAGCGGGGCTAGCGGGTACGAGCAGTACTTC
CSGASGYEQYF
>TRBV9|TRBD1|TRBJ2-5|-
TGTGCCAGCAGCGTAAGGGGACAGATGGTCCAAGAGACCCAGTACTTC
CASSVRGQMVQETQYF
>TRBV28|TRBD2|TRBJ2-1|-
TGTGCCAGCAGTTTTGACGGCGGGGGGGCGCGGCAGTTCTTC
CASSFDGGGARQFF
>TRBV5-1|TRBD1|TRBJ2-5|-
TGCGCCAGCAGCTTAGGACAGGGCCGGGTTCGCAAAGAGACCCAGTACTTC
CASSLGQGRVRKETQYF
>TRBV14|-|TRBJ1-1|-
TGTGCCAGCAGCCAAGATTTGGGCCAGGGGAACACTGAAGCTTTCTTT
CASSQDLGQGNTEAFF